A single T cell receptor beta chain is shown here with its context. No antigen is known for it. This sample was taken from a study of cytomegalovirus exposure and HLA in healthy donors. Study outcomes and limitations: TCR beta chain V- and J-gene trimming was linked, in a later analysis, to a missense variant in DCLRE1C.

Researchers ran the PCR with 60 Vbeta and 13 Jbeta primers. Profiling relied on immunoSEQ multiplex PCR, and the TCRdb table lists in-frame clones only, not all of them. The sample yields under 65,000 clones, 80% seen once. This CDR3 has 19 amino acids. From germline, CDR1 is LGHNA and CDR2 YNFKEQ. The V gene end was trimmed by 3 bases and the J gene end by 0 bases; junction bases not matched to a gene: 12. This chain connects TRBV4-2 to TRBJ2-3; 10 bases are a match to TRBD2. This TCR came from a man aged 25 to 40 in good health and CMV-seropositive. The source material was PBMCs. CDR3 DNA: TGTGCCAGCAGCCAGCTTCTTAGCGGGGGGCCCCCTAGCACAGATACGCAGTATTTT. This gives the protein CASSQLLSGGPPSTDTQYF.